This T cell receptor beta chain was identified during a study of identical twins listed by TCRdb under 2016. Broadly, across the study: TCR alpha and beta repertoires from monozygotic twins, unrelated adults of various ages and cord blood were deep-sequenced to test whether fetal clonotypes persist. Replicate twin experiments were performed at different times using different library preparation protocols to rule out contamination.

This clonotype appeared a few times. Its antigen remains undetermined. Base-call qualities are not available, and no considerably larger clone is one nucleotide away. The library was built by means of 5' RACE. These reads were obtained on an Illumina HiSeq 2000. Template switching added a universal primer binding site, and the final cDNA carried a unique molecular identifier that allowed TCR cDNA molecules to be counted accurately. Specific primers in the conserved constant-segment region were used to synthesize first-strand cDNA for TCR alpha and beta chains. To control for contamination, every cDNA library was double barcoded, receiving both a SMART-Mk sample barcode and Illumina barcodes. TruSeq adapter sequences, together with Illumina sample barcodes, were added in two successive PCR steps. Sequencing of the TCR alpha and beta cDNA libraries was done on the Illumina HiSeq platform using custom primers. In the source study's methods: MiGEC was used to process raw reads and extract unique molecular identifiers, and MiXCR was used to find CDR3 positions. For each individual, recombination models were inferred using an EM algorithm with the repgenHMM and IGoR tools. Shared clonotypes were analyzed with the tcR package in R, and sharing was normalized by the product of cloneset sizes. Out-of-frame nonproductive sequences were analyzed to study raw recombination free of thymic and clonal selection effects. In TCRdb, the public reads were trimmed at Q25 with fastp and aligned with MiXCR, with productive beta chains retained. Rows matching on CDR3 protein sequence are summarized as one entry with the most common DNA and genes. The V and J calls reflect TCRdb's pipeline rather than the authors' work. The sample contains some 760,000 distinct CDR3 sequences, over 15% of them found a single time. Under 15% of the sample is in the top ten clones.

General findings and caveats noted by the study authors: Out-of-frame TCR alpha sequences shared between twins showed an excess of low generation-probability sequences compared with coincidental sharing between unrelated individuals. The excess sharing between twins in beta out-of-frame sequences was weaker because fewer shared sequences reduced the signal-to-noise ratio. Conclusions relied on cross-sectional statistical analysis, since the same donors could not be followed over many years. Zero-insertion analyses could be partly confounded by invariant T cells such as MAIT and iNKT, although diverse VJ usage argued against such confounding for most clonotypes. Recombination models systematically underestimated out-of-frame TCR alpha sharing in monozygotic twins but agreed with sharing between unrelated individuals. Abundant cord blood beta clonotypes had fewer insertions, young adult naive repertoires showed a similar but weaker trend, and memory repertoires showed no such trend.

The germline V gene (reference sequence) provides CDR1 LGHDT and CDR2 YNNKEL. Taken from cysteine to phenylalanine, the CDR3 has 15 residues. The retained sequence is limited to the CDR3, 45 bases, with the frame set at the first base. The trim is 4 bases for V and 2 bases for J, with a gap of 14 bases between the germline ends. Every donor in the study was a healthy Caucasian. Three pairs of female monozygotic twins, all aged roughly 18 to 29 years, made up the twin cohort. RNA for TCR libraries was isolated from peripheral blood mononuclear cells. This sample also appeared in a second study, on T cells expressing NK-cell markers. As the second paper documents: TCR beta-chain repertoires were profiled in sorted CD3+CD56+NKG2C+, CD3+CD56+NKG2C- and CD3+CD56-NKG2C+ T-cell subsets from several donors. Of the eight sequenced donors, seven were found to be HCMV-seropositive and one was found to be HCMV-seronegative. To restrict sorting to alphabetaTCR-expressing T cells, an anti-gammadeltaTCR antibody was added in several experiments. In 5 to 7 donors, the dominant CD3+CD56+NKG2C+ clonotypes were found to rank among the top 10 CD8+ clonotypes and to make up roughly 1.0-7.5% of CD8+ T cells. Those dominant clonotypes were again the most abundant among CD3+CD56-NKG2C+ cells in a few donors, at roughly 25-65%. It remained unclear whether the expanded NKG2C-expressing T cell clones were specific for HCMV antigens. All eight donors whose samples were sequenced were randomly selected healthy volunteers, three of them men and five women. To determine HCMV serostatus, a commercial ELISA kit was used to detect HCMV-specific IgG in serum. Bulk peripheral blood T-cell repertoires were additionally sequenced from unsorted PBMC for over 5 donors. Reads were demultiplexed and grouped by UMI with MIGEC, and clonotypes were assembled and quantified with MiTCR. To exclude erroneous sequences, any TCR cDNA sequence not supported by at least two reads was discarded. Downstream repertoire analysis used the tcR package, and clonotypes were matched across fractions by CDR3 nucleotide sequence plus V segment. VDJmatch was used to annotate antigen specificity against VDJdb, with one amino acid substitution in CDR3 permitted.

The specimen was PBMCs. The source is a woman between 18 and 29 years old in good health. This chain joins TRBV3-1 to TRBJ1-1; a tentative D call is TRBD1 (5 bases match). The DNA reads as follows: TGTGCCAGCAGCCGAACGGGCAGGGATAACACTGAAGCTTTCTTT. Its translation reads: CASSRTGRDNTEAFF.